This T cell receptor beta chain was retrieved from a study of radiation and T cells in renal cell carcinoma. Study context: Nephrectomy followed 15 Gy stereotactic body radiation by 4 weeks. General study points: No pretreatment tumor biopsies were available for baseline clonotypes.

A note on this clone: Antigen unknown.

J gave up 4 bases and V 6 bases, and 4 bases lay outside the gene matches. The CDR3 extends over 14 amino acids. Germline V CDR1 and CDR2: SNHLY, FYNNEI. The assay was immunoSEQ multiplex PCR, and TCRdb's table has in-frame clones only and misses some. Counted here are roughly 75,000 clones, 82% occurring once; the ten biggest clones make up roughly 6.3%. Time point here: blood 2 weeks post-SBRT. Noted treatment: 15 Gy SBRT to primary tumor, nephrectomy 4 weeks later. Sequencing was performed on blood, taken from a patient whose treatment included radiotherapy and nephrectomy. The receptor's source is a man aged 55 to 70 with renal cell carcinoma. V and J are TRBV2 and TRBJ2-1; 9 bases line up with TRBD2. Here the CDR3 reads CASRETSGYNEQFF. CDR3 coding DNA: TGTGCCAGCAGGGAGACTAGCGGATACAATGAGCAGTTCTTC.